A selection of T cell receptor beta chains follows, all from one sample in a study of blood T cell repertoires in COVID-19. The method was immunoSEQ multiplex PCR; TCRdb's version includes in-frame clones alone and lacks a portion of them. The sample has some 18,000 clones; roughly 91% are singletons. The sequenced sample consisted of peripheral blood. Receptors were obtained from a human donor in a cohort sampled during active COVID-19. CDR3s include the opening cysteine and the closing phenylalanine or tryptophan. D genes are given only for firm matches. Clone size appears in some rows only: once, few, many, or a class for an expanded clone.

j_call d_call clone_size v_call cdr3_aa cdr3_nt
TRBJ1-4 TRBD1 . TRBV10-3 CATPFGDRGWPNEKLFF TGTGCCACCCCGTTCGGGGACAGGGGGTGGCCTAATGAAAAACTGTTTTTT
TRBJ2-5 TRBD1 . TRBV11-1 CASSLVGDREFGTQYF TGTGCCAGCAGCTTAGTGGGGGACAGGGAATTCGGGACCCAGTACTTC
TRBJ2-2 . . TRBV5-1 CASSPLTGNTGELFF TGCGCCAGCAGCCCCCTGACAGGGAACACCGGGGAGCTGTTTTTT
TRBJ2-7 TRBD2 . TRBV20-1 CSANSGGEQYF TGCAGTGCCAACTCGGGGGGCGAGCAGTACTTC
TRBJ2-2 . once TRBV6-1 CASTPASGTGELFF TGTGCCAGCACCCCAGCTTCGGGCACCGGGGAGCTGTTTTTT
TRBJ2-5 TRBD2 . TRBV3-1/TRBV3-2 CASSRGLAGGTQYF TGTGCCAGCAGCCGCGGACTAGCGGGAGGGACCCAGTACTTC
TRBJ2-7 TRBD1 . TRBV30 CAYQRDRPYEQYF TGTGCCTACCAAAGGGACAGACCCTACGAGCAGTACTTC
TRBJ1-1 . . TRBV28 CASKEPQGLAFF TGTGCCAGCAAGGAACCTCAGGGGTTAGCTTTCTTT
TRBJ2-5 . . TRBV6-5 CASSRVLQAGQYF TGTGCCAGCAGTCGGGTATTACAGGCCGGTCAGTACTTC
TRBJ1-4 . . TRBV7-9 CASSPRGGPRSEKLFF TGTGCCAGCAGCCCTCGCGGAGGGCCACGAAGTGAAAAACTGTTTTTT